These T cell receptor beta chains were read from a single sample in a study of blood T cell repertoires in COVID-19. Only in-frame clones appear in the TCRdb table, and some are missing; sequencing was by immunoSEQ multiplex PCR. Among about 210,000 clones listed, roughly 80% were seen once. Sequencing input: peripheral blood. These receptors all come from a woman in her 70s with acute or convalescent COVID-19. Each CDR3 is given with its conserved first and last residue. A D gene is named only where the DNA matches it firmly. The listing skips clone size in some rows; elsewhere it reads once, few, many or a size class.

j_call,clone_size,v_call,d_call,cdr3_aa,cdr3_nt
TRBJ2-2,NA,TRBV18,NA,CASSSDFQTGELFF,TGTGCCAGCTCATCCGATTTCCAGACCGGGGAGCTGTTTTTT
TRBJ2-1,NA,TRBV9,NA,CASSVVGGRPVNEQFF,TGTGCCAGCAGCGTAGTAGGGGGACGTCCGGTAAATGAGCAGTTCTTC
TRBJ1-5,NA,TRBV6-5,TRBD1,CASSWTGVDQPQHF,TGTGCCAGCAGTTGGACAGGGGTGGATCAGCCCCAGCATTTT
TRBJ1-6,NA,TRBV27,NA,CASNRQGFGAYNSPLHF,TGTGCCAGCAATCGGCAGGGATTCGGCGCCTATAATTCACCCCTCCACTTT
TRBJ1-2,NA,TRBV5-8,NA,CASTPQTGPLVGYTF,TGTGCCAGCACCCCACAGACAGGACCTCTCGTTGGCTACACCTTC
TRBJ2-1,NA,TRBV5-1,NA,CASSLGVAPYNEQFF,TGCGCCAGCAGCTTGGGGGTAGCCCCCTACAATGAGCAGTTCTTC
TRBJ2-3,NA,TRBV7-2,NA,CASSNAGLGTDTQYF,TGTGCCAGCTCAAATGCAGGGTTAGGCACAGATACGCAGTATTTT
TRBJ1-1,NA,TRBV11-2,NA,CASSPAGVTEAFF,TGTGCCAGCAGCCCCGCCGGTGTGACTGAAGCTTTCTTT
TRBJ2-3,NA,TRBV24-1,NA,CATSAPVGVSTDTQYF,TGTGCCACCAGTGCCCCGGTCGGGGTGAGCACAGATACGCAGTATTTT
TRBJ1-3,NA,TRBV2,NA,CASSARGSGNTIYF,TGTGCCAGCAGTGCCCGGGGCTCTGGAAACACCATATATTTT
TRBJ2-2,NA,TRBV5-4,NA,CASSLIGNSNTGELFF,TGTGCCAGCAGCTTGATCGGGAACTCGAACACCGGGGAGCTGTTTTTT
TRBJ2-5,NA,TRBV4-2,NA,CASSQGRLGQGGETQYF,TGTGCCAGCAGCCAAGGGAGACTGGGCCAGGGCGGAGAGACCCAGTACTTC
TRBJ1-2,once,TRBV30,NA,CAWSAGTYGYTF,TGTGCCTGGAGTGCGGGGACTTATGGCTACACCTTC
TRBJ1-1,NA,TRBV28,NA,CASSVRNTEAFF,TGTGCCAGCAGTGTGAGGAACACTGAAGCTTTCTTT
TRBJ2-1,NA,TRBV4-2,TRBD2,CASSQEGTSSYNEQFF,TGTGCCAGCAGCCAAGAAGGGACTAGCTCCTACAATGAGCAGTTCTTC
TRBJ1-2,NA,TRBV5-1,TRBD1,CASSPRQGADGYTF,TGCGCCAGCAGCCCACGACAGGGGGCGGATGGCTACACCTTC
TRBJ1-5,NA,TRBV27,NA,CASSWTADQPQHF,TGTGCCAGCAGTTGGACTGCCGATCAGCCCCAGCATTTT
TRBJ2-2,NA,TRBV12-3/TRBV12-4,NA,CATRTDNTGELFF,TGTGCCACCCGGACAGATAACACCGGGGAGCTGTTTTTT
TRBJ2-5,NA,TRBV7-2,TRBD2,CASSGLAGALVTQYF,TGTGCCAGCAGCGGACTAGCGGGGGCCCTCGTGACCCAGTACTTC
TRBJ2-1,NA,TRBV2,TRBD1,CASSESGTGHDEQFF,TGTGCCAGCAGTGAATCGGGGACAGGGCACGATGAGCAGTTCTTC
TRBJ1-2,NA,TRBV19,NA,CASRSSANYGYTF,TGTGCCAGTAGGTCCTCGGCTAACTATGGCTACACCTTC
TRBJ2-3,NA,TRBV5-4,TRBD1,CASSRQGAKDTQYF,TGTGCCAGCAGCCGACAGGGTGCGAAAGATACGCAGTATTTT
TRBJ1-2,NA,TRBV19,TRBD1,CASKADTGAEGSRYGYTF,TGTGCCAGTAAAGCGGATACAGGGGCGGAGGGAAGCCGCTATGGCTACACCTTC
TRBJ2-3,NA,TRBV2,NA,CASSDSQGFADTQYF,TGTGCCAGCAGTGACTCGCAGGGCTTTGCAGATACGCAGTATTTT
TRBJ2-7,NA,TRBV28,TRBD1,CATGQAPTYEQYF,TGTGCCACCGGACAGGCTCCAACCTACGAGCAGTACTTC
TRBJ2-3,NA,TRBV9,TRBD2,CASSGRTSKTDTQYF,TGTGCCAGCAGCGGGCGGACTAGCAAAACAGATACGCAGTATTTT
TRBJ2-2,NA,TRBV24-1,NA,CATSGTSRTANTGELFF,TGTGCCACCAGTGGGACCTCCAGGACAGCGAACACCGGGGAGCTGTTTTTT
TRBJ2-3,NA,TRBV2,TRBD2,CASSPLRAGGGTDTQYF,TGTGCCAGCAGTCCCCTTAGGGCGGGGGGGGGCACAGATACGCAGTATTTT
TRBJ2-1,NA,TRBV11-2,TRBD2,CASSSGLAGGPGYNEQFF,TGTGCCAGCAGCTCAGGGCTAGCGGGGGGGCCAGGGTACAATGAGCAGTTCTTC
TRBJ2-3,NA,TRBV19,NA,CASSPGVTRDTQYF,TGTGCCAGTAGTCCAGGGGTGACCCGAGATACGCAGTATTTT
TRBJ2-7,NA,TRBV2,NA,CASSEGRRWYF,TGTGCCAGCAGTGAGGGGCGCAGGTGGTACTTC